The 22 T cell receptor beta chains below come from one sample, sequenced in a study of CD8 T cells in Susac syndrome. Reverse transcription used roughly 0.45 to 1 ug RNA and random hexamers. A single record per CDR3 protein comes from TCRdb applying MiXCR to the immunoSEQ multiplex PCR reads. Found here are about 130,000 distinct CDR3 sequences, 90% to 95% of them singletons; the top ten hold roughly 0.3%. Sequencing was carried out using CD8+ T cells from PBMCs. All receptors derive from a human donor with multiple sclerosis.

This clonotype was seen more than once but under ten times. The chain recombines TRBV7-9 with TRBJ2-1; TRBD1 is a possible D gene (6 bases). V lost 6 bases to trimming and J lost 7 bases, with 10 bases between them. Germline lookup yields CDR1 SEHNR and CDR2 FQNEAQ (reference sequence). CDR3 length: 12 residues. CDR3 bases: TGTGCCAGCAGTCTCCAGGGGAATGAGCAGTTCTTC. Translated, it gives CASSLQGNEQFF.

The chain combines TRBV2 with TRBJ2-5; 10 bases align to TRBD2. The V gene end was trimmed by 7 bases and the J gene end by 2 bases; junction bases not matched to a gene: 7. The V gene's germline CDR1 is SNHLY and CDR2 FYNNEI. The CDR3 contains 15 residues. CDR3 DNA: TGTGCCAGCACAGTTTGGACTAGCGGACAAGAGACCCAGTACTTC. Protein sequence: CASTVWTSGQETQYF. Full variable domain (remainder filled in from reference TRBV2 and TRBJ2-5): EPEVTQTPSHQVTQMGQEVILRCVPISNHLYFYWYRQILGQKVEFLVSFYNNEISEKSEIFDDQFSVERPDGSNFTLKIRSTKLEDSAMYFCASTVWTSGQETQYFGPGTRLLVL.

The genes are TRBV5-1 and TRBJ2-7; 8 nucleotides match TRBD2. The CDR3 is made up of 16 amino acids. V lost 0 bases and J lost 2; bases outside the gene matches: 7. The germline CDR1 and CDR2 sequences are SGHRS and YFSETQ. CDR3: CASSLAVSGVAYEQYV. Written as DNA, the CDR3 is TGCGCCAGCAGCTTGGCCGTTAGCGGGGTTGCCTACGAGCAGTACGTC.

The rearrangement uses TRBV9 and TRBJ1-1, with 7 nucleotides matching TRBD1. V was clipped by 0 bases and J by 2 bases; unmatched bases: 1. Per the germline V gene, CDR1 is SGDLS and CDR2 is YYNGEE. The CDR3 is made up of 14 amino acids. The CDR3 protein is CASSVAGGNTEAFF. The DNA for the CDR3 is TGTGCCAGCAGCGTAGCAGGGGGTAACACTGAAGCTTTCTTT.

V is TRBV3-1 and J is TRBJ1-5; D not resolved. Trimming took off 2 bases at V and 0 bases at J, with 11 bases between the two ends. The CDR3 is 16 residues long. Germline V lookup: CDR1 LGHDT, CDR2 YNNKEL (reference sequence). The CDR3 protein is CASSQSYRYSNQPQHF. The CDR3, as DNA: TGTGCCAGCAGCCAATCGTACCGTTATAGCAATCAGCCCCAGCATTTT. Variable domain in full (rest from reference TRBV3-1 and TRBJ1-5): DTAVSQTPKYLVTQMGNDKSIKCEQNLGHDTMYWYKQDSKKFLKIMFSYNNKELIINETVPNRFSPKSPDKAHLNLHINSLELGDSAVYFCASSQSYRYSNQPQHFGDGTRLSIL.

The chain recombines TRBV16 with TRBJ1-4, with D perhaps matching TRBD1 (6 bases). Germline V gives CDR1 KGHSY, CDR2 FQNENV. The CDR3 length is 17 residues. Trimming removed 0 bases from V and 0 bases from J, with 11 bases in between. The CDR3 here is CASSQSPGQSTNEKLFF. Here the CDR3 DNA reads TGTGCCAGCAGCCAATCTCCAGGACAGTCAACTAATGAAAAACTGTTTTTT.

V gene TRBV5-1 combines with J gene TRBJ2-1, with D perhaps matching TRBD1 (5 bases). Looked up from germline, CDR1 is SGHRS and CDR2 is YFSETQ. This CDR3 comprises 16 residues. The ends were cut back, 4 bases at V and 5 bases at J, with 19 bases in the middle. CDR3 sequence reads: CASSHPRAEWDNEQFF. As DNA, the CDR3 is TGCGCCAGCAGCCACCCCAGGGCTGAATGGGACAATGAGCAGTTCTTC.

Here the CDR3 reads CASSQGRFDGYTF. DNA of the CDR3: TGTGCCAGCAGCCAAGGCAGGTTTGATGGCTACACCTTC. The chain recombines TRBV3-1 with TRBJ1-2; the D is unclear. V gave up 1 base and J gave up 6 bases, with 9 bases separating them. The CDR3 has 13 residues. Germline-derived CDR1 and CDR2 are LGHDT and YNNKEL (reference sequence). Using reference TRBV3-1 and TRBJ1-2 for the parts outside the CDR3, the full variable domain is DTAVSQTPKYLVTQMGNDKSIKCEQNLGHDTMYWYKQDSKKFLKIMFSYNNKELIINETVPNRFSPKSPDKAHLNLHINSLELGDSAVYFCASSQGRFDGYTFGSGTRLTVV.

The V call is TRBV3-1, the J call TRBJ1-1; D is uncertain. Germline V gene lookup returns CDR1 LGHDT and CDR2 YNNKEL (reference sequence). Deletions cut 4 bases from V and 0 bases from J, with 15 bases between. CDR3 length: 16 amino acids. The CDR3: CASSPAGRGVNTEAFF. CDR3 nucleotides: TGTGCCAGCAGCCCAGCCGGACGAGGAGTGAACACTGAAGCTTTCTTT. Together with reference TRBV3-1 and TRBJ1-1, the CDR3 gives the full variable domain: DTAVSQTPKYLVTQMGNDKSIKCEQNLGHDTMYWYKQDSKKFLKIMFSYNNKELIINETVPNRFSPKSPDKAHLNLHINSLELGDSAVYFCASSPAGRGVNTEAFFGQGTRLTVV.

This chain uses TRBV10-3 with TRBJ2-5, with D possibly matching TRBD2 (6 bases). The CDR3 contains 14 residues. V gave up 6 bases and J gave up 3 bases, with 14 bases separating them. Looked up from germline, CDR1 is ENHRY and CDR2 is SYGVKD. The CDR3 loop reads CAIRPGTLEETQYF. The CDR3 region has the DNA TGTGCCATCAGGCCCGGGACTCTAGAAGAGACCCAGTACTTC.

This clonotype was detected only once. The genes are TRBV12-3 or TRBV12-4 and TRBJ2-1; 7 positions match TRBD1. The trim removed 5 bases at V and 8 bases at J, leaving 9 bases unmatched. This CDR3 comprises 14 residues. The CDR3 DNA reads as TGTGCCAGCAGTCACGTACAGGGGTTTGATGAGCAGTTCTTC. Protein product: CASSHVQGFDEQFF.

This clonotype has only one observation. V and J are TRBV9 and TRBJ2-2, with D tentatively TRBD2 (5 bases). V was clipped by 0 bases and J by 6 bases, with 6 bases between them. This CDR3 has 13 amino acids. CDR1 is SGDLS, CDR2 YYNGEE, per germline. The chain's CDR3 is CASSVDGAGELFF. CDR3 coding DNA: TGTGCCAGCAGCGTAGACGGGGCCGGGGAGCTGTTTTTT.

V is TRBV6-6 and J is TRBJ2-7; TRBD1 might be the D (6 bases). Trimming shortened V by 5 bases and J by 4 bases, and 18 bases separated the two germline ends. This CDR3 contains 15 residues. Germline values: CDR1 MNHNY, CDR2 SVGAGI (reference sequence). CDR3 sequence reads: CASSNRVQSPYEQYV. CDR3 DNA sequence: TGTGCCAGCAGTAACAGGGTACAATCCCCATACGAGCAGTACGTC.

The chain joins TRBV21-1 to TRBJ1-1; the table's D call TRBD1 went unverified against the DNA. TRBV21-1 is listed as a pseudogene. The CDR3 is 16 residues long. The CDR3 protein is CASSKARGWGDTEAFF. The CDR3 coding sequence is TGTGCCAGCAGCAAAGCCCGAGGATGGGGGGACACTGAAGCTTTCTTT.

The J gene is TRBJ2-7, the V gene TRBV4-1; no reliable D call. The V end lost 1 base, the J end lost 0 bases, and 16 bases lay between the germline ends. CDR3 length: 17 amino acids. Germline V gene data show CDR1 as MGHRA and CDR2 as YSYEKL. The CDR3 bases are TGCGCCAGCAGCCAAGTCTTGGCAGGCGAGAGCTCCTACGAGCAGTACTTC. Translated: CASSQVLAGESSYEQYF.

The chain uses TRBV2 and TRBJ2-1; D is possibly TRBD1 or TRBD2 (5 bases each). Deletions cut 6 bases from V and 7 bases from J, with 13 bases between. The CDR3 loop spans 13 amino acids. Germline lookup yields CDR1 SNHLY and CDR2 FYNNEI. In DNA, the CDR3 is TGTGCCAGCAGGACTCGGGACCAAAATGAGCAGTTCTTC. Residues: CASRTRDQNEQFF. The complete variable domain, with remaining parts taken from reference TRBV2 and TRBJ2-1, reads EPEVTQTPSHQVTQMGQEVILRCVPISNHLYFYWYRQILGQKVEFLVSFYNNEISEKSEIFDDQFSVERPDGSNFTLKIRSTKLEDSAMYFCASRTRDQNEQFFGPGTRLTVL.

The V call is TRBV23-1, the J call TRBJ2-7, with 8 bases aligning to TRBD1. TRBV23-1 is annotated as an ORF whose role is uncertain. The length of the CDR3 is 22 residues. V was pared by 1 base and J by 7 bases, with 30 bases of the junction left unmatched. The CDR3 reads CASSQLTRCWPGGPAIPFEQYF. Written as DNA, the CDR3 is TGCGCCAGCAGTCAATTGACGAGGTGCTGGCCAGGGGGCCCGGCAATCCCGTTTGAGCAGTACTTC.

The V and J genes are TRBV6-6 and TRBJ2-7, with TRBD1 identical over 7 bases. The CDR3 has 11 residues. The ends lost 8 bases at V and 3 bases at J; junction bases unmatched: 1. CDR1 and CDR2 (germline): MNHNY, SVGAGI (reference sequence). The CDR3 DNA sequence: TGTGCCAGCGCAGGGGGCTACGAGCAGTACGTC. This encodes CASAGGYEQYV.

This clonotype was observed once. The chain carries TRBV4-1 and TRBJ1-5; TRBD1 matches 12 bases. The CDR3 covers 13 residues. The V gene end was trimmed by 6 bases and the J gene end by 6 bases; junction bases not matched to a gene: 0. The germline V gene has CDR1 MGHRA and CDR2 YSYEKL. This chain's CDR3 is CASRGQGAQPQHF. The CDR3 nucleotides read TGCGCCAGCAGGGGACAGGGGGCTCAGCCCCAGCATTTT.

The chain carries TRBV20-1 and TRBJ2-3; D remains unclear. In germline, CDR1 is DFQATT, CDR2 SNEGSKA (reference sequence). This CDR3 region has 16 residues. V was cut by 0 bases and J by 2 bases, with 15 bases left in between. The CDR3 coding sequence is TGCAGTGCTAGAGATAATATTCGCCAGAACACAGATACGCAGTATTTT. Residues: CSARDNIRQNTDTQYF.

The rearrangement links TRBV4-1 to TRBJ2-1, with TRBD2 as a possible D gene (5 bases). V lost 8 bases, J lost 5 bases, and 7 bases lay in between. Germline lookup yields CDR1 MGHRA and CDR2 YSYEKL. This CDR3 comprises 11 residues. The CDR3 DNA reads TGCGCCAGCGGAGGTGACAATGAGCAGTTCTTC. It yields the protein CASGGDNEQFF.

CDR3 sequence: CASSQAGPIEGNTIYF. CDR3 DNA: TGTGCCAGCAGCCAAGCAGGCCCCATCGAAGGAAACACCATATATTTT. This chain links TRBV3-1 with TRBJ1-3; D ambiguous. The germline V gene encodes CDR1 LGHDT and CDR2 YNNKEL (reference sequence). V dropped 1 base and J dropped 4 bases, with 14 bases sitting between them. CDR3 size: 16 residues.